These 12 T cell receptor beta chains were all obtained from the same sample, sequenced in a study of T cell repertoires in cytomegalovirus infection (dated by TCRdb to between 2018 and 2021). Sequenced on an Illumina HiSeq 1500. TCRdb redid the processing of the public reads, applying fastp at Q25 and MiXCR, and retained in-frame beta chains. Identical CDR3 protein sequences are pooled into one entry, listed with their most common genes and DNA. Here the sample has roughly 100,000 distinct CDR3 sequences; roughly 39% occur a single time. The ten largest clonotypes hold roughly 70% of the sample. Sample treatment or condition, as interpreted from the label and publication: in vitro stimulation with specific CMV peptide epitopes to enrich CMV-specific T cells. No cognate antigen is known for these TCRs. This material consisted of CD8+ T cells from cultured PBMCs, taken from culture after CMV antigen stimulation. The receptor set was obtained from a human donor in good health (CMV status not recorded). Some clones in this sample may be carry-over from other donors' samples.

Only one count was recorded for this clonotype. CDR3 nucleotides: TGTGCCAGCAGCTACCGGGACAGGTGGGTTGAAGCTTTCTTT. It yields the protein CASSYRDRWVEAFF. V is TRBV7-1 and J is TRBJ1-1; 8 positions agree with TRBD1. TRBV7-1 is sorted into the ORF group, with uncertain function. V dropped 4 bases and J dropped 7; count of bases not matched to a gene: 8. This CDR3 is built from 14 residues.

The chain recombines TRBV7-9 with TRBJ2-5; D is ambiguous. Germline CDR1 SEHNR, CDR2 FQNEAQ (reference sequence). With 7 bases removed from V and 2 bases from J, the gap between germline ends came to 14 bases. The CDR3 is made up of 14 amino acids. The CDR3 coding sequence is TGTGCCAGCACCCGCGACCGAAATCAAGAGACCCAGTACTTC. This translates into CASTRDRNQETQYF.

This chain links TRBV6-6 with TRBJ2-7, with unresolved D. Trimming stripped 2 bases from V and 3 bases from J, with 11 bases between. Germline CDR1 and CDR2: MNHNY and SVGAGI (reference sequence). The CDR3 contains 14 residues. The CDR3 DNA reads TGTGCCAGCAGTTACGACCTTTCGGGCTACGAGCAGTACTTC. Protein product: CASSYDLSGYEQYF.

CDR3 nucleotides: TGTGCCAGCAGCTTATCAGGGGGAGGCGCTTTCTTT. Its translation is CASSLSGGGAFF. This chain joins TRBV11-2 and TRBJ1-1; 7 nucleotides align to TRBD1. Trimming at V came to 2 bases and at J to 11 bases, leaving 5 bases not matched to a gene. Germline lookup yields CDR1 SGHAT and CDR2 FQNNGV. This CDR3 has 12 amino acids.

Concerning this clonotype: The conserved closing phenylalanine or tryptophan is absent in this CDR3, likely reflecting a read error. The chain combines TRBV20-1 with TRBJ2-7; no definite D call. The germline V and J ends were trimmed by 1 base and 7 bases, with 8 bases remaining between them. Germline CDR1 DFQATT, CDR2 SNEGSKA (reference sequence). The CDR3 consists of 11 residues. CDR3 amino acids: CSARVSGEQYC. CDR3 nucleotides: TGCAGTGCTAGAGTGTCTGGGGAGCAGTACTGC.

This chain connects TRBV30 to TRBJ2-5; 11 nucleotides line up with TRBD2. Trimming took 3 bases from V and 2 from J; bases not matched to a gene: 5. Germline V gene lookup returns CDR1 GTSNPN and CDR2 SVGIG (reference sequence). The CDR3 extends over 15 amino acids. The CDR3: CAWSALAGVQETQYF. CDR3 nucleotide sequence: TGTGCCTGGAGCGCACTAGCGGGGGTACAAGAGACCCAGTACTTC.

Of note for this clonotype: A read error may produce the germline difference seen at one junction end. This chain uses TRBV5-6 with TRBJ2-2, with 8 bases identical to TRBD2. Germline V gene sequence: CDR1 SGHDT, CDR2 YYEEEE. The CDR3 is 15 amino acids. The CDR3 bases are TGTGCCAGCAGCCCTACCGGGGGGGGAACCGGGGTGCTGTTTTTT. Translated, it gives CASSPTGGGTGVLFF.

The V gene is TRBV6-1, the J gene TRBJ1-3, with unresolved D. The CDR3 spans 14 residues. Germline V lookup: CDR1 MNHNS, CDR2 SASEGT. Trimming removed 9 bases from V and 0 bases from J, with 12 bases in between. The CDR3 here is CASHQRTSGNTIYF. For the CDR3, the DNA is TGTGCCAGTCATCAACGGACCTCTGGAAACACCATATATTTT.

The chain carries TRBV27 and TRBJ1-1; unclear D gene. This CDR3 has 13 residues. Germline CDR1 MNHEY, CDR2 SMNVEV (reference sequence). Trimming pared 8 bases from V and 1 base from J, leaving 11 bases between. CDR3: CASLQSANTEAFF. In DNA, the CDR3 is TGTGCCAGCCTCCAGTCGGCGAACACTGAAGCTTTCTTT.

This chain links TRBV19 with TRBJ1-1; D gene ambiguous. The germline gives CDR1 LNHDA, CDR2 SQIVND (reference sequence). CDR3 length equals 15 residues. V was clipped by 0 bases and J by 0 bases, with 8 bases between them. CDR3 residues: CASSIDLGVNTEAFF. In nucleotides, the CDR3 is TGTGCCAGTAGTATAGATCTCGGGGTGAACACTGAAGCTTTCTTT.

This clonotype occurred many times. The V gene is TRBV7-8, the J gene TRBJ2-3, with D possibly being TRBD2 (6 bases). The CDR3 sequence is 15 residues long. V lost 1 base to trimming and J lost 2 bases, with 10 bases between them. Germline V CDR1 and CDR2: SGHVS, FQNEAQ. The CDR3 region has the DNA TGTGCCAGCAGCTTAGTGGGACTTAACACAGATACGCAGTATTTT. It codes for CASSLVGLNTDTQYF.

This clonotype was seen just once. A read error may be the cause here, since a much bigger clone is one base away. This rearrangement joins TRBV7-8 to TRBJ2-2, with 7 positions matching TRBD2. Germline V gene data show CDR1 as SGHVS and CDR2 as FQNEAQ. The CDR3 has 15 amino acids. Trimming cost V 6 bases and J 8 bases; bases outside gene matches: 12. Here the CDR3 reads CASSLWGGTPGELFF. CDR3 coding DNA: TGTGCCAGCAGTTTATGGGGGGGGACCCCTGGGGAGCTGTTTTTT.